One sample yielded the 27 T cell receptor beta chains listed below, sequenced in a study of T cells in localized non-small cell lung cancer. Profiled with immunoSEQ multiplex PCR; TCRdb holds only in-frame clones, not every one. Of tens of thousands of clones in the sample, about 90% were seen once. The specimen comprised peripheral blood, sampled before any cancer treatment. The receptor source for this set is a male donor aged 60 or older with stage III squamous cell lung carcinoma.

The V and J genes are TRBV6-5 and TRBJ2-7; D possibly corresponds to TRBD1 (6 bases). V was cut by 6 bases and J by 9 bases, with 18 bases left in between. This CDR3 is 13 amino acids long. Germline V gives CDR1 MNHEY, CDR2 SVGAGI. The CDR3 sequence is CASRETGGFGQYF. In nucleotides, the CDR3 is TGTGCCAGCAGAGAGACAGGAGGATTTGGGCAGTACTTC.

CDR3 protein: CATLSRAGVHGYTF. The CDR3 region has the DNA TGTGCCACCCTCTCCAGGGCAGGGGTACATGGCTACACCTTC. The chain uses TRBV6-5 and TRBJ1-2, with a tentative D call TRBD1 (6 bases). The CDR3 loop spans 14 amino acids. V was cut by 10 bases and J by 6 bases, with 21 bases left in between. Germline CDR1 reads MNHEY; CDR2 reads SVGAGI.

The count of this clone is one. The chain couples TRBV13 to TRBJ1-3; 8 bases map to TRBD1. Germline CDR1 and CDR2: PRHDT and FYEKMQ (reference sequence). The trim removed 1 base at V and 0 bases at J, leaving 5 bases unmatched. The CDR3 sequence is 17 residues long. The CDR3 sequence: CASSLDQGASSGNTIYF. The CDR3 DNA reads as TGTGCCAGCAGCTTAGATCAGGGGGCCAGCTCTGGAAACACCATATATTTT. Drawing the rest from reference TRBV13 and TRBJ1-3, the complete variable domain is AAGVIQSPRHLIKEKRETATLKCYPIPRHDTVYWYQQGPGQDPQFLISFYEKMQSDKGSIPDRFSAQQFSDYHSELNMSSLELGDSALYFCASSLDQGASSGNTIYFGEGSWLTVV.

V and J are TRBV18 and TRBJ1-2; D gene uncertain. The CDR3 runs 14 residues. Trimming pared 3 bases from V and 7 bases from J, leaving 15 bases between. CDR1 is KGHSH and CDR2 is LQKENI in the germline V gene. CDR3 loop: CASSPQAAGGGYTF. DNA of the CDR3: TGTGCCAGCTCACCTCAGGCGGCAGGAGGTGGCTACACCTTC.

This sequence joins TRBV6-6 and TRBJ2-1, with TRBD2 matching over 12 bases. After removal of 2 bases from V and 7 bases from J, the junction contained 6 bases not matched to a gene. The length of the CDR3 is 16 residues. The germline V gene encodes CDR1 MNHNY and CDR2 SVGAGI (reference sequence). CDR3 DNA: TGTGCCAGCAGTTACATCCTAGCGGGGGGGAGGAATGAGCAGTTCTTC. This encodes CASSYILAGGRNEQFF.

The chain combines TRBV29-1 with TRBJ2-3, with TRBD1 identical over 7 bases. J was trimmed by 1 base and V by 3 bases; bases with no gene match: 19. Looked up from germline, CDR1 is SQVTM and CDR2 is ANQGSEA. This CDR3 comprises 19 residues. The CDR3 is CSVDAGGRDRTMRTDTQYF. CDR3 in DNA: TGCAGCGTTGACGCAGGGGGAAGAGACAGGACCATGCGCACAGATACGCAGTATTTT.

This clone has a single count. The chain couples TRBV6-1 to TRBJ1-5; 7 bases match TRBD1. The junction had 11 bases not matched to a gene; V was cut back by 8 bases and J by 7 bases. Germline V gene sequence: CDR1 MNHNS, CDR2 SASEGT. The CDR3 is 14 residues long. The CDR3 coding sequence is TGTGCCAGCCAAGGGACAGAAGGTTACCAGCCCCAGCATTTT. Amino acid sequence: CASQGTEGYQPQHF.

CDR3 residues: CASSLEPRAQETQYF. The CDR3 region has the DNA TGCGCCAGCAGCTTGGAACCTCGGGCCCAAGAGACCCAGTACTTC. This sequence joins TRBV5-1 and TRBJ2-5, with D unresolved. This CDR3 comprises 15 residues. With 0 bases removed from V and 1 base from J, the gap between germline ends came to 10 bases. CDR1 is SGHRS and CDR2 is YFSETQ in the germline V gene. The full variable domain, its missing parts supplied by reference TRBV5-1 and TRBJ2-5, is KAGVTQTPRYLIKTRGQQVTLSCSPISGHRSVSWYQQTPGQGLQFLFEYFSETQRNKGNFPGRFSGRQFSNSRSEMNVSTLELGDSALYLCASSLEPRAQETQYFGPGTRLLVL.

The V gene is TRBV25-1, the J gene TRBJ1-2; no reliable D call. Trimming removed 4 bases from V and 8 bases from J, with 8 bases in between. The CDR3 extends over 11 amino acids. Germline V gene lookup returns CDR1 MGHDK and CDR2 SYGVNS. The chain's CDR3 is CASSGGFGYTF. The CDR3, as DNA: TGTGCCAGCAGTGGGGGTTTCGGCTACACCTTC.

The gene calls are TRBV10-3 and TRBJ2-7, with TRBD1 matching 7 bases. This CDR3 has 11 residues. CDR1 and CDR2 (germline): ENHRY, SYGVKD. The CDR3 loop is CATSEGAGRYF. CDR3 sequence (DNA): TGTGCAACATCAGAGGGGGCAGGGCGGTACTTC.

V gene TRBV6-1 combines with J gene TRBJ2-5, with 11 bases lining up with TRBD2. The CDR3 runs 15 residues. Trimming at V came to 2 bases and at J to 1 base, leaving 0 bases not matched to a gene. The germline V gene has CDR1 MNHNS and CDR2 SASEGT. The CDR3 here is CASSELAGGQETQYF. In nucleotides, the CDR3 is TGTGCCAGCAGTGAACTAGCGGGGGGCCAAGAGACCCAGTACTTC.

This clone has a single count. The V and J genes are TRBV7-9 and TRBJ1-1, with D hard to call. The V end lost 8 bases, the J end lost 1 base, and 11 bases lay between the germline ends. The CDR3 is made up of 13 amino acids. Per germline, CDR1 SEHNR and CDR2 FQNEAQ (reference sequence). The CDR3: CASWEGTNTEAFF. In DNA, the CDR3 is TGTGCCAGCTGGGAGGGCACGAACACTGAAGCTTTCTTT.

The chain is built from TRBV11-3 and TRBJ1-6, with 7 positions matching TRBD1. V gave up 4 bases and J gave up 10 bases; unmatched junction bases: 4. Germline CDR1 reads SGHNT; CDR2 reads YENEEA. This CDR3 has 13 residues. The CDR3 nucleotides read TGTGCCAGCAGCTCCGAACAGGGGTCACCCCTCCACTTT. Protein product: CASSSEQGSPLHF.

The rearrangement uses TRBV19 and TRBJ1-4; 7 bases map to TRBD1. Germline CDR1 is LNHDA and CDR2 is SQIVND (reference sequence). The junction had 14 bases not matched to a gene; V was cut back by 9 bases and J by 7 bases. This CDR3 comprises 15 residues. CDR3 in amino acids: CASYPRRGLGEKLFF. The DNA for the CDR3 is TGTGCCAGCTACCCTAGGAGGGGGCTTGGTGAAAAACTGTTTTTT.

This chain uses TRBV15 with TRBJ1-1; D not certain. CDR3 length equals 14 residues. V lost 0 bases and J 1 base, leaving 6 bases between the germline ends. Germline V gives CDR1 LNHNV, CDR2 YYDKDF (reference sequence). The CDR3 sequence is CATSRDQTNTEAFF. CDR3 DNA sequence: TGTGCCACCAGCAGAGATCAAACGAACACTGAAGCTTTCTTT.

The chain links TRBV5-4 to TRBJ1-1; D might be TRBD1 (5 bases). Deletions cut 4 bases from V and 1 base from J, with 11 bases between. This CDR3 contains 14 residues. Germline CDR1 SGHNT, CDR2 YYREEE (reference sequence). In nucleotides, the CDR3 is TGTGCCAGCAGCAAACGGGACGGGAACACTGAAGCTTTCTTT. This translates into CASSKRDGNTEAFF.

This clone has a single count. The gene calls are TRBV10-3 and TRBJ2-3; 8 bases agree with TRBD2. The CDR3 extends over 13 amino acids. Trimming cost V 9 bases and J 4 bases; bases outside gene matches: 6. CDR1 ENHRY and CDR2 SYGVKD come from the germline V gene. This CDR3 is CAIRGGLPDTQYF. DNA of the CDR3: TGTGCCATACGGGGGGGCCTCCCAGATACGCAGTATTTT.

The chain combines TRBV19 with TRBJ2-6; D uncertain. The germline V and J ends were trimmed by 5 bases and 5 bases, with 22 bases remaining between them. Germline V gene lookup returns CDR1 LNHDA and CDR2 SQIVND (reference sequence). The CDR3 extends over 18 amino acids. CDR3 in DNA: TGTGCCAGTAGTCGTCATCCGACATCACAAAGTCGGGCCAACGTCCTGACTTTC. Translation gives CASSRHPTSQSRANVLTF.

The J gene is TRBJ1-4, the V gene TRBV18, with D possibly TRBD1 on 5 matching bases. The V gene lost 2 bases and the J gene lost 2 bases, with 21 bases spanning the gap. Germline V gene lookup returns CDR1 KGHSH and CDR2 LQKENI. This CDR3 is built from 19 residues. CDR3 bases: TGTGCCAGCTCACCAAGGAAAGAAGCAGGGAGTTCGACTAATGAAAAACTGTTTTTT. Translation: CASSPRKEAGSSTNEKLFF.

The chain links TRBV6-5 to TRBJ2-7; 7 nucleotides align to TRBD1. This CDR3 region has 14 residues. V gave up 8 bases and J gave up 2 bases; unmatched junction bases: 9. Germline V gene lookup returns CDR1 MNHEY and CDR2 SVGAGI. The CDR3 sequence is CASSLRTGAYEQYF. CDR3 sequence (DNA): TGTGCCAGCTCCCTTAGGACAGGAGCCTACGAGCAGTACTTC.

J is TRBJ2-1 and V is TRBV2, with a weak D call TRBD2 (5 bases). The V gene's germline CDR1 is SNHLY and CDR2 FYNNEI. The CDR3 is 13 amino acids. Between the trimmed V and J ends, which lost 4 bases and 5 bases, there was a span of 9 bases. The CDR3 DNA reads TGTGCCAGCAGTGGCGGGCCTAACAATGAGCAGTTCTTC. It encodes CASSGGPNNEQFF.

The chain employs TRBV7-3 and TRBJ2-3; perhaps TRBD2 as D (6 bases). The CDR3 sequence is 15 residues long. V was trimmed by 0 bases and J by 5 bases, leaving 12 bases between them. CDR1 is SGHTA, CDR2 FQGTGA, per germline. The DNA of the CDR3 is TGTGCCAGCAGCTTAACCGGGGGACTTGAAGATACGCAGTATTTT. It is translated as CASSLTGGLEDTQYF.

This chain uses TRBV5-1 with TRBJ2-1; D assignment may be TRBD1 or TRBD2 (5 bases each). Trimming left V 8 bases short and J 6 bases short, with 12 bases between. Germline assignment: CDR1 SGHRS and CDR2 YFSETQ. CDR3 length: 12 amino acids. The CDR3 loop is CASSGQVNEQFF. In nucleotides, the CDR3 is TGCGCCAGTTCGGGGCAGGTCAATGAGCAGTTCTTC. The variable domain in full, completed from reference TRBV5-1 and TRBJ2-1, reads KAGVTQTPRYLIKTRGQQVTLSCSPISGHRSVSWYQQTPGQGLQFLFEYFSETQRNKGNFPGRFSGRQFSNSRSEMNVSTLELGDSALYLCASSGQVNEQFFGPGTRLTVL.

V usage is TRBV28 and J usage is TRBJ1-2, with 7 nucleotides matching TRBD1. The V gene end was trimmed by 6 bases and the J gene end by 7 bases; junction bases not matched to a gene: 11. Germline V gene sequence: CDR1 MDHEN, CDR2 SYDVKM. The CDR3 consists of 14 residues. CDR3 sequence (DNA): TGTGCCAGCAGGAGACAGGGAGGTCTTAGTGGCTACACCTTC. Amino acids: CASRRQGGLSGYTF.

This chain's CDR3 is CASSLKGNYGYTF. As DNA, the CDR3 is TGTGCCAGCAGTTTAAAGGGAAACTATGGCTACACCTTC. J is TRBJ1-2 and V is TRBV27; D is unresolved. Germline CDR1 and CDR2: MNHEY and SMNVEV (reference sequence). V lost 2 bases to trimming and J lost 2 bases, with 6 bases between them. CDR3 length equals 13 residues.

V gene TRBV30 combines with J gene TRBJ2-3, with D perhaps given as TRBD1 or TRBD2 (5 bases each). There are 14 residues in the CDR3. CDR1 is GTSNPN and CDR2 is SVGIG in the germline V gene (reference sequence). V was trimmed by 7 bases and J by 5 bases, leaving 19 bases between them. This CDR3 reads CAYSPGQVRDTQYF. For the CDR3, the DNA is TGTGCCTATTCACCGGGGCAAGTGCGAGATACGCAGTATTTT.

This chain uses TRBV19 with TRBJ1-4; 7 positions agree with TRBD1. The CDR3 is 15 amino acids. The V segment lost 5 bases and the J segment 4 bases; nucleotides outside the gene matches: 7. Germline V gene data show CDR1 as LNHDA and CDR2 as SQIVND (reference sequence). As DNA, the CDR3 is TGTGCCAGTAGTCCGAGGACAGGAAATAATGAAAAACTGTTTTTT. Translating it yields CASSPRTGNNEKLFF. Using reference TRBV19 and TRBJ1-4 for the parts outside the CDR3, the full variable domain is DGGITQSPKYLFRKEGQNVTLSCEQNLNHDAMYWYRQDPGQGLRLIYYSQIVNDFQKGDIAEGYSVSREKKESFPLTVTSAQKNPTAFYLCASSPRTGNNEKLFFGSGTQLSVL.